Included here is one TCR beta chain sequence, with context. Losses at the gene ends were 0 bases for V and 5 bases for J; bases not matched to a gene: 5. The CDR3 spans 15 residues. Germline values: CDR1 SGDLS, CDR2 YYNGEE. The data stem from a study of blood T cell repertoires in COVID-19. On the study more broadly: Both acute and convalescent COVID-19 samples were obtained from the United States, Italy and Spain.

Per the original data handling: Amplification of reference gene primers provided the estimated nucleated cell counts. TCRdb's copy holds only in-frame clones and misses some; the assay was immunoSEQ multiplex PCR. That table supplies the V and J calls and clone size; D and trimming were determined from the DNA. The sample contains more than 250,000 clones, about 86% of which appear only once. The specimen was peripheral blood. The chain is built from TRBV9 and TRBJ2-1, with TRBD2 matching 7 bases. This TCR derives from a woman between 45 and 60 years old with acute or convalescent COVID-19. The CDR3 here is CASSVESSGDNEQFF. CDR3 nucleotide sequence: TGTGCCAGCAGCGTAGAATCTAGCGGAGACAATGAGCAGTTCTTC.